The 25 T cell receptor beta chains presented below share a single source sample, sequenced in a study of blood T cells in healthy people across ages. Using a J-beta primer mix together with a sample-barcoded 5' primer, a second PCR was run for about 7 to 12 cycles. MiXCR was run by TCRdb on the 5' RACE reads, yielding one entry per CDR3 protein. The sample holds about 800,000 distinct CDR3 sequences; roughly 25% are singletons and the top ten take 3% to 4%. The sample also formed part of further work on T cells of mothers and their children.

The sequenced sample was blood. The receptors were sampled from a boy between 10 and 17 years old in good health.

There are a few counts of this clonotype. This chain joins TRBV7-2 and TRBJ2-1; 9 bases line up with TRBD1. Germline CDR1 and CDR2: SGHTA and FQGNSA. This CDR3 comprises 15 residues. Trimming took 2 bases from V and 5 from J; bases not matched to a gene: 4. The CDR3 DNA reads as TGTGCCAGCAGCTTAACGCGACAGGGGGACAATGAGCAGTTCTTC. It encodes CASSLTRQGDNEQFF. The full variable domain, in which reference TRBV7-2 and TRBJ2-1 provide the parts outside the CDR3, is GAGVSQSPSNKVTEKGKDVELRCDPISGHTALYWYRQSLGQGLEFLIYFQGNSAPDKSGLPSDRFSAERTGGSVSTLTIQRTQQEDSAVYLCASSLTRQGDNEQFFGPGTRLTVL.

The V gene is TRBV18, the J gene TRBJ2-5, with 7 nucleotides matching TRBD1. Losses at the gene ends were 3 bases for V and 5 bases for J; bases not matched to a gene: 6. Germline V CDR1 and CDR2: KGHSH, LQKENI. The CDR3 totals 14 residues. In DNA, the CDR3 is TGTGCCAGCTCACCCCGACAGGGAGCGGAGACCCAGTACTTC. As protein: CASSPRQGAETQYF.

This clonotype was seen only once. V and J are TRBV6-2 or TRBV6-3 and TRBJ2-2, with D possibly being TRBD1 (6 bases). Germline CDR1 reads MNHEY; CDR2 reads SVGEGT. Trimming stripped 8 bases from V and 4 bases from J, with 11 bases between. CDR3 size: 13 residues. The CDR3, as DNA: TGTGCCAGCGGCAGGGGATTCACCGGGGAGCTGTTTTTT. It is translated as CASGRGFTGELFF.

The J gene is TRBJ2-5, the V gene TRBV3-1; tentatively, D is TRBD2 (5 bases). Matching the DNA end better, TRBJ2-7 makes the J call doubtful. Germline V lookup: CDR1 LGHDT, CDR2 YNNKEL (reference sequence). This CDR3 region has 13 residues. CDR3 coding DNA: TGTGCCAGCACCAAGTTCGGGGAGTCCGAGCAGTACTTC. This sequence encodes CASTKFGESEQYF.

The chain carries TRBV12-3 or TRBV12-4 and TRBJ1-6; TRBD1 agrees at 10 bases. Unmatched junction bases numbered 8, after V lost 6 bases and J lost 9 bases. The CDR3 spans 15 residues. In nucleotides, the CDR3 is TGTGCCAGCAGCCCTCGGGGACAGGGGTCTTCACCCCTCCACTTT. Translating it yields CASSPRGQGSSPLHF.

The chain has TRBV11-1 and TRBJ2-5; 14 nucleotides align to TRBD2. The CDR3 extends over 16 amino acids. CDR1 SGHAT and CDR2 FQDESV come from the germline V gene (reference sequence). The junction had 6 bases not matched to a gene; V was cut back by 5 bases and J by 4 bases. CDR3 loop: CASSPGTSGSGETQYF. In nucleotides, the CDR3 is TGTGCCAGCAGCCCCGGGACTAGCGGGAGTGGAGAGACCCAGTACTTC.

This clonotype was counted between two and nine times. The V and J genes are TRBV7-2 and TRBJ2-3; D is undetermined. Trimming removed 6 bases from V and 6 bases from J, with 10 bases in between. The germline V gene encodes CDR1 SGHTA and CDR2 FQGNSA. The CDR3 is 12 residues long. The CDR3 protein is CASRQGLDTQYF. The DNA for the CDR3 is TGTGCCAGCAGACAAGGGTTGGATACGCAGTATTTT.

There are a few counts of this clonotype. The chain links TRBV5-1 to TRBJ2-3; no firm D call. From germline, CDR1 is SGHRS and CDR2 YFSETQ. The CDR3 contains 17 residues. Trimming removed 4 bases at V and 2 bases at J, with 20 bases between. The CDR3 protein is CASSIDLDGKDTDTQYF. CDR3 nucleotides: TGCGCCAGCAGCATAGACTTGGACGGAAAAGACACAGATACGCAGTATTTT.

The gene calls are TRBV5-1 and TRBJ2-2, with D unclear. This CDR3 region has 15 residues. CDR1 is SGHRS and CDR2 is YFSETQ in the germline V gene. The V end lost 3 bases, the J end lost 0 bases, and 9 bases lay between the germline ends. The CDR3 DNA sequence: TGCGCCAGCAGCTATGGGCGGTCGAACACCGGGGAGCTGTTTTTT. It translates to CASSYGRSNTGELFF.

CDR3 sequence reads: CASTFENTGELFF. The CDR3 coding sequence is TGTGCCAGCACCTTCGAAAACACCGGGGAGCTGTTTTTT. The genes are TRBV28 and TRBJ2-2, with D unresolved. V was clipped by 7 bases and J by 2 bases, with 8 bases between them. This CDR3 comprises 13 residues. Germline CDR1 is MDHEN and CDR2 is SYDVKM.

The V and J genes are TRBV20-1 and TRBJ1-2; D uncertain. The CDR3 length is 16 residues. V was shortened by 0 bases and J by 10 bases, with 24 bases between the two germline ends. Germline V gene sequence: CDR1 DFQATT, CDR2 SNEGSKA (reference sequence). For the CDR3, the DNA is TGCAGTGCTAGAGATCTCGGGTCGCTTCGGGGAGATGACTACACCTTC. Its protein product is CSARDLGSLRGDDYTF.

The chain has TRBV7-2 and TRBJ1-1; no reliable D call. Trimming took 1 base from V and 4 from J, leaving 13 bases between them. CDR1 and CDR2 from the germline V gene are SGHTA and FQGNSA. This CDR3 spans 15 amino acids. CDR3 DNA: TGTGCCAGCAGCTTAGGGGTAACTTTCCGCACTGAAGCTTTCTTT. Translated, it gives CASSLGVTFRTEAFF.

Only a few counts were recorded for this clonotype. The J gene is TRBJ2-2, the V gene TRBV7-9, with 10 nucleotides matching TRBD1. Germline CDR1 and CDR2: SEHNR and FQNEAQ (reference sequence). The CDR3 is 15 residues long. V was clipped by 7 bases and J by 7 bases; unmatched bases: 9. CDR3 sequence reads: CASTSGGTGDGELFF. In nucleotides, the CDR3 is TGTGCCAGCACCAGTGGTGGGACAGGGGACGGGGAGCTGTTTTTT.

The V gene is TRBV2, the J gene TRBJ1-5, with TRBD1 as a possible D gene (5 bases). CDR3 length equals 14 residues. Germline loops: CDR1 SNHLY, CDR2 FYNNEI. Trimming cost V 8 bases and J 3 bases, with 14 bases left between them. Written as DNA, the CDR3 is TGTGCCAGCGGGGCCGAGGGGTACAATCAGCCCCAGCATTTT. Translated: CASGAEGYNQPQHF.

Written as DNA, the CDR3 is TGTGCCAGCAGCTCTAGGGGTAGGGGGGCTACAGATACGCAGTATTTT. Encoded protein: CASSSRGRGATDTQYF. The chain links TRBV7-2 to TRBJ2-3; D tentatively fits TRBD1 or TRBD2 (6 bases each). V lost 4 bases and J 3 bases, leaving 17 bases between the germline ends. Germline V lookup: CDR1 SGHTA, CDR2 FQGNSA. This CDR3 contains 16 residues.

This CDR3 is CASSPGLAVFTDTQYF. Written as DNA, the CDR3 is TGTGCCAGCAGCCCGGGACTAGCGGTCTTCACAGATACGCAGTATTTT. The genes are TRBV5-6 and TRBJ2-3; 11 bases map to TRBD2. This CDR3 has 16 residues. V dropped 4 bases and J dropped 2; count of bases not matched to a gene: 6. Germline assignment: CDR1 SGHDT and CDR2 YYEEEE.

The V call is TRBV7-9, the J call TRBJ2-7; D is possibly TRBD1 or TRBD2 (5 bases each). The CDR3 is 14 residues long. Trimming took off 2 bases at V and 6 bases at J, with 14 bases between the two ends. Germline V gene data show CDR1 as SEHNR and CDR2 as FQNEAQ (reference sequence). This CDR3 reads CASSLRDEMFEQYF. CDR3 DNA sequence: TGTGCCAGCAGCTTAAGGGACGAGATGTTCGAGCAGTACTTC.

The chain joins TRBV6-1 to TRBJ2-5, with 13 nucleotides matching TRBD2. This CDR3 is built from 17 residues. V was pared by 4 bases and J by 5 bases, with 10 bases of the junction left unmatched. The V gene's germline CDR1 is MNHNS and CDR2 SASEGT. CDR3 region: CASSAGTSGTWVETQYF. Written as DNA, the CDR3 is TGTGCCAGCAGTGCCGGGACTAGCGGGACTTGGGTGGAGACCCAGTACTTC.

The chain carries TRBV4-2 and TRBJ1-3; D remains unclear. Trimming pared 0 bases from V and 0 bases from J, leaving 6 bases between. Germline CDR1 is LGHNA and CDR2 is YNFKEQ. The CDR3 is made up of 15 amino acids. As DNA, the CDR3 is TGTGCCAGCAGCCAAGATGGGGTCTCTGGAAACACCATATATTTT. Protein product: CASSQDGVSGNTIYF.

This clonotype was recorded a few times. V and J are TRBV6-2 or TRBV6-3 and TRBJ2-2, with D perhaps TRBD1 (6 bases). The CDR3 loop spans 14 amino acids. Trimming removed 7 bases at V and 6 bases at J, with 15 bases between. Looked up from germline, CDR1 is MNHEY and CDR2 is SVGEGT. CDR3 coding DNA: TGTGCCAGCACGCCCCCGACAGGATCCGGGGAGCTGTTTTTT. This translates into CASTPPTGSGELFF.

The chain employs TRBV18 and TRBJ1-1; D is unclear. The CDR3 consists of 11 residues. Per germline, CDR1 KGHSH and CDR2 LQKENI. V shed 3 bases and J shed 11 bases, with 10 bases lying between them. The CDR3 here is CASSPDRRAFF. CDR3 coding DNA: TGTGCCAGCTCACCGGACCGGAGGGCTTTCTTT.

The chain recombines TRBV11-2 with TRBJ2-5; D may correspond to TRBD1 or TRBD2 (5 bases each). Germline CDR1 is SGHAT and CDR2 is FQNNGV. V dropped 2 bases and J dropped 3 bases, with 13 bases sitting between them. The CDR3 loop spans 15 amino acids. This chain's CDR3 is CASSLWTRGKETQYF. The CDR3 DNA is TGTGCCAGCAGCTTATGGACGAGGGGCAAAGAGACCCAGTACTTC. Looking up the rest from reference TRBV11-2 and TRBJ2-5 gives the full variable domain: EAGVAQSPRYKIIEKRQSVAFWCNPISGHATLYWYQQILGQGPKLLIQFQNNGVVDDSQLPKDRFSAERLKGVDSTLKIQPAKLEDSAVYLCASSLWTRGKETQYFGPGTRLLVL.

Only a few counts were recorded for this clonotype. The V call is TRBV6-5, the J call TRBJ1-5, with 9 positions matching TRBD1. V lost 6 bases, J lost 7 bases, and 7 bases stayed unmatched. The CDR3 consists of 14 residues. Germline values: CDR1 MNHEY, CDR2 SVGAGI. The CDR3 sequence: CASRRDREGQPQHF. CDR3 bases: TGTGCCAGCAGGAGGGACAGGGAGGGGCAGCCCCAGCATTTT.

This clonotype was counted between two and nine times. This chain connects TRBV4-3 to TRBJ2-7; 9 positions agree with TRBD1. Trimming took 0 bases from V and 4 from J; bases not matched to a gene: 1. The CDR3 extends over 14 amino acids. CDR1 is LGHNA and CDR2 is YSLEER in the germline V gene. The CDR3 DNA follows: TGCGCCAGCAGCCAAGATGACAGGGGGTACGAGCAGTACTTC. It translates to CASSQDDRGYEQYF.

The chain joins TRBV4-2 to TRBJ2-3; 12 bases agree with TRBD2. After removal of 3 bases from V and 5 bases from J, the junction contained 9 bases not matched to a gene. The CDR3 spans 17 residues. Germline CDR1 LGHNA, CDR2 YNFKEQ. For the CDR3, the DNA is TGTGCCAGCAGCCAGAGCCTAGCGGGAGGGCTCTTAGATACGCAGTATTTT. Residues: CASSQSLAGGLLDTQYF.